The 7 T cell receptor beta chains below come from one sample, sequenced in a study of beta chain features in type 1 diabetes. The antigens these receptors bind are not known. Study findings and constraints: All four CD4+ subsets of Type 1 diabetes patients contained TCRB CDR3s that were moderately but significantly shorter.

Expressed TCRB transcripts were sequenced, since all the RNA that had been isolated was reverse transcribed. The method was immunoSEQ multiplex PCR; TCRdb's version includes in-frame clones alone and lacks a portion of them. Of 600,000 or so clones in the sample, about 14% were seen once. Sequencing was done on a sample of naive CD4+ T cells from blood. Source of these receptors: a man between 18 and 29 years old with type 1 diabetes.

The rearrangement joins TRBV5-1 to TRBJ2-5; D perhaps matches TRBD2 (5 bases). Germline V gives CDR1 SGHRS, CDR2 YFSETQ. The CDR3 sequence is 15 residues long. Trimming removed 4 bases from V and 5 bases from J, with 18 bases in between. DNA of the CDR3: TGCGCCAGCAGCCTGCTCGGGTCTGGGGAGGAGACCCAGTACTTC. It translates to CASSLLGSGEETQYF.

This clone was observed a few times. This rearrangement joins TRBV2 to TRBJ2-3, with 9 positions matching TRBD1. The CDR3 consists of 13 residues. Germline-derived CDR1 and CDR2 are SNHLY and FYNNEI. Trimming removed 10 bases from V and 3 bases from J; junction bases left unmatched: 5. The CDR3 DNA follows: TGTGCCACCGGACAGGGGAGTACAGATACGCAGTATTTT. Amino acid sequence: CATGQGSTDTQYF.

To note about this clone: The sample has other DNA sequences that encode this CDR3 too. The V gene is TRBV18, the J gene TRBJ1-5; TRBD1 matches at 9 bases. The CDR3 totals 14 residues. V lost 3 bases, J lost 4 bases, and 1 base stayed unmatched. Germline lookup yields CDR1 KGHSH and CDR2 LQKENI. The CDR3 DNA is TGTGCCAGCTCACCCGGACAGGGGAATCAGCCCCAGCATTTT. Translated, it gives CASSPGQGNQPQHF.

The genes are TRBV5-1 and TRBJ2-1; TRBD1 agrees at 9 bases. Germline lookup yields CDR1 SGHRS and CDR2 YFSETQ. The CDR3 runs 14 residues. The V and J ends lost 4 bases and 8 bases, in that order; junction bases with no gene match: 7. The CDR3 protein is CASSQGQGWDEQFF. DNA for the CDR3: TGCGCCAGCAGCCAGGGACAGGGATGGGATGAGCAGTTCTTC.

This chain connects TRBV10-3 to TRBJ1-2, with D hard to call. V was shortened by 11 bases and J by 0 bases, with 13 bases between the two germline ends. CDR1 is ENHRY, CDR2 SYGVKD, per germline. CDR3 length: 13 amino acids. This CDR3 reads CAVPGVTNYGYTF. The DNA for the CDR3 is TGTGCCGTGCCCGGGGTCACTAACTATGGCTACACCTTC.

This clone appeared a few times. The rearrangement links TRBV4-2 to TRBJ2-1, with 10 bases lining up with TRBD2. The CDR3 is 15 amino acids. The germline gives CDR1 LGHNA, CDR2 YNFKEQ. V was clipped by 4 bases and J by 8 bases; unmatched bases: 8. The CDR3 region has the DNA TGTGCCAGCAGCCTACTAGCGGGGAATAGGGATGAGCAGTTCTTC. This encodes CASSLLAGNRDEQFF.

The V call is TRBV14, the J call TRBJ1-1, with a possible D match to TRBD1 (5 bases). Trimming removed 2 bases at V and 3 bases at J, with 10 bases between. The germline CDR1 and CDR2 sequences are SGHDN and FVKESK. The CDR3 contains 14 residues. The CDR3 coding sequence is TGTGCCAGCAGCCAAACTCGGGGGGACACTGAAGCTTTCTTT. Protein sequence: CASSQTRGDTEAFF.